The clone carrying this T cell receptor (beta chain) occurred a few times. This sample is drawn from a study of human T cells and chemical hapten exposure. Overall study context: TCR yield per sample varied, mainly due to pooled library volumes.

In the library, unique molecular identifiers were attached to individual cDNA molecules. Per the original data handling: Samples held a median of roughly 100,000 TCRs, range about 20,000–690,600. TCRdb redid the calling of the reads with MiXCR, one entry per CDR3 protein. V and J calls and clone size were set by TCRdb, not the authors. The sample holds fewer than 150,000 distinct CDR3 sequences, over 7% seen once. Unfractionated whole blood was the source from which total RNA was extracted. The CDR3 extends over 11 amino acids. The germline V gene has CDR1 DFQATT and CDR2 SNEGSKA (reference sequence). V dropped 6 bases and J dropped 2 bases, with 8 bases sitting between them.

This TCR was sampled from a human donor in good health. Some clones in this sample may be carry-over from other donors' samples. The sample was whole blood. The chain recombines TRBV20-1 with TRBJ2-7; no clear D gene. This CDR3 reads CSADGTYEQYF. The CDR3, as DNA: TGCAGTGCGGACGGAACCTACGAGCAGTACTTC.